This T cell receptor (beta chain) is drawn from a study of blood T cell repertoires in COVID-19 (dated by TCRdb to the early 2020s). Study-level background: Recovered participants in ImmuneRACE Cohort 3 were defined as having two consecutive negative NP/OP PCR tests, clearance from a healthcare professional, or resolution of symptoms. The sample metadata nearly always contained a de-identified subject ID, COVID-19 status, age in years and sex. The dataset comprised deeply sampled blood TCRbeta repertoires from subjects exposed to, actively infected with, or recovered from COVID-19. The repertoires were released in a freely available public database meant as a resource for research on the immune response to SARS-CoV-2. Samples covering the acute and convalescent phases of COVID-19 were provided by collaborators in the United States, Italy and Spain. The prospective study material was composed of cDNA or gDNA derived from T cells, B-cell-depleted T cells, or PBMCs. Samples came from the ongoing ImmuneRACE study (first 160 participants) plus 1,254 subjects from 6 global collaborators. Where available, HLA class I and class II types were obtained from metadata supplied by the sample provider rather than from assay-based typing.

On this clone itself: Its antigen target is currently unknown. No base-level quality is on record; no much larger clone is a single base apart.

TCRbeta CDR3 regions were amplified from genomic DNA by means of the immunoSEQ Assay, a bias-controlled multiplex PCR. The published analysis was carried out like this. The number of nucleated cells in each sample was estimated by amplification of reference gene primers within the assay. Sequence reads were collapsed and filtered to measure the absolute abundance of every unique TCRbeta CDR3 rearrangement. For each sample, productive Simpson clonality was calculated as the square root of Simpson's diversity index over productive rearrangements. This is the immuneACCESS table as TCRdb keeps it, with only in-frame sequences that have V and J called. A part of the clones is gone; compared with another copy, unresolved V genes explain less than half, and the rest is unexplained. V, J and clone size reflect that table, while D and trimming were determined from the DNA. The sample profile shows 210,000 or so clones; about nine tenths of them were found once. The ten largest clones add up to 3% to 3.5% of the sample.

Participants in the prospective study were aged about 18 to 95 years, lived in about two dozen United States geographic areas, and enrolled through a virtual design. Cohort assignment in the prospective study relied on participant-reported clinical history from a screening survey and a study questionnaire. In the prospective study, whole blood, serum and a nasopharyngeal or oropharyngeal swab were collected from each participant by mobile phlebotomists. Over an approximately 2-month period, participants in the prospective study had the option of providing additional blood draws and questionnaires. Blood samples from the prospective study were shipped frozen or at room temperature prior to DNA extraction. Overall study outcomes, separate from this receptor: How much clinical and demographic metadata was included differed by source and by participant, and the metadata was provided uncurated.

V loses 5 bases of germline sequence and J loses 3 bases, and the interval between the two ends is 20 bases. Looking up the germline V gene yields CDR1 SGHTA and CDR2 FQGNSA. The CDR3 goes from the cysteine to the phenylalanine over 16 residues. The CDR3 DNA has 48 bases and is translated from base 1. Sample: PBMCs or T cells enriched from blood (not recorded which). The sequence came from a woman aged 50 to 65 in a cohort exposed to, infected with or recovered from COVID-19 (not recorded which). The V and J segments used are TRBV7-2 and TRBJ2-7; possibly the D gene is TRBD1, per 5 matching bases. The DNA sequence reads TGTGCCAGCAGCACGTCGAACCGACAGAGAAACTACGAGCAGTACTTC. Its coded protein is CASSTSNRQRNYEQYF.